The clone carrying this TCR beta chain was observed a few times. As yet, its antigen is unknown. It was with 60 Vbeta and 13 Jbeta primers that the PCR ran. Here immunoSEQ multiplex PCR was the method, and the copy in TCRdb shows in-frame clones only, minus some. Found here are some 150,000 clones, 65% to 85% of them singletons; the top ten hold about 3.7%. Germline CDR1 is SGHTS and CDR2 is YDEGEE. The J segment lost 6 bases and the V segment lost 4 bases, leaving 10 bases of the junction unmatched. The CDR3 length is 17 residues. The sample comes from a study of cytomegalovirus exposure and HLA in healthy donors. For the study at large: When 398 donors were genotyped, roughly 82% of them were found to fall in the Caucasian-associated ancestry cluster.

Study results and caveats: A later analysis showed TCR association rates differing by HLA locus, peaking at DRB1 and lowest at HLA-C. The majority of CMV-associated TCR beta chains were reported as apparently HLA-restricted in a later analysis.

The sequence was collected from a male donor in good health and CMV-seronegative. This chain joins TRBV5-8 and TRBJ1-6; 10 nucleotides match TRBD1. What was sequenced was PBMCs. CDR3 residues: CASSRDRGLPLNSPLHF. CDR3 DNA sequence: TGTGCCAGCAGCCGGGACAGGGGATTACCCCTTAATTCACCCCTCCACTTT.